The 2 T cell receptor beta chains in this list originate from one sample, sequenced in a study of blood T cell repertoires in COVID-19. Clones were sequenced by immunoSEQ multiplex PCR, and TCRdb holds only the in-frame ones, with some missing. The data show some 190,000 clones, with approximately 80% seen just once and around an eighth held by the top ten. Specimen: PBMCs or T cells enriched from blood (not recorded which). These receptors were collected from a man aged 55 to 70 who had been exposed to COVID-19.

This clone occurred a few times. This sample also contains other DNA sequences that code for the same CDR3. The chain employs TRBV5-1 and TRBJ2-7; D ambiguous. The CDR3 is 11 residues long. Germline CDR1 reads SGHRS; CDR2 reads YFSETQ. V shed 3 bases and J shed 4 bases, with 5 bases lying between them. DNA for the CDR3: TGCGCCAGCAGCTCTCAGTACGAGCAGTACTTC. Protein product: CASSSQYEQYF.

The chain's CDR3 is CATSRFGAGGPSEETQYF. For the CDR3, the DNA is TGTGCCACCAGCAGATTCGGGGCGGGAGGGCCTTCGGAAGAGACCCAGTACTTC. V usage is TRBV15 and J usage is TRBJ2-5; 9 positions agree with TRBD2. The CDR3 has 18 amino acids. Germline assignment: CDR1 LNHNV and CDR2 YYDKDF (reference sequence). The V gene end was trimmed by 2 bases and the J gene end by 3 bases; junction bases not matched to a gene: 13.